The 14 T cell receptor beta chains reported below all come from one sample, sequenced in a study of T cell repertoires in cytomegalovirus infection. A single record per CDR3 protein comes from TCRdb applying MiXCR to the reads. The data show 740,000 or so distinct CDR3 sequences, with 35% seen just once and 2.8% held by the top ten. The sample was PBMCs. These receptors came from a human donor in good health (CMV status not recorded). Some clones in this sample may be carry-over from other donors' samples.

J is TRBJ1-4 and V is TRBV25-1; D gene uncertain. The germline gives CDR1 MGHDK, CDR2 SYGVNS. The CDR3 sequence is 15 residues long. The V gene lost 1 base and the J gene lost 2 bases, with 8 bases spanning the gap. In nucleotides, the CDR3 is TGTGCCAGCAGTGAATCCAGGAGGACTAATGAAAAACTGTTTTTT. Protein sequence: CASSESRRTNEKLFF.

This clonotype has a handful of counts. The chain links TRBV20-1 to TRBJ2-4; D may be TRBD1 or TRBD2 (6 bases each). The CDR3 runs to 13 residues. The V end lost 5 bases, the J end lost 8 bases, and 16 bases lay between the germline ends. The V gene's germline CDR1 is DFQATT and CDR2 SNEGSKA (reference sequence). The CDR3, as DNA: TGCAGTGCTGGGGGCGGAGGGGGGTACATTCAGTACTTC. This translates into CSAGGGGGYIQYF.

The chain couples TRBV6-6 to TRBJ1-2, with 8 nucleotides matching TRBD1. The CDR3 spans 14 residues. Germline loops: CDR1 MNHNY, CDR2 SVGAGI (reference sequence). J lost 4 bases, V lost 7 bases, and 8 bases had no gene match. The CDR3 spells CASMTGQESYGYTF. CDR3 DNA: TGTGCCAGCATGACGGGACAGGAAAGCTATGGCTACACCTTC.

The genes are TRBV7-6 and TRBJ2-2; D is possibly TRBD1 (6 bases). The V and J ends lost 0 bases and 2 bases respectively, with 13 bases between them. The CDR3 contains 17 residues. Germline-derived CDR1 and CDR2 are SGHVS and FNYEAQ. CDR3 coding DNA: TGTGCCAGCAGCTTAGCGAGTGACAGGCTAAACACCGGGGAGCTGTTTTTT. Amino acids: CASSLASDRLNTGELFF.

The chain carries TRBV10-3 and TRBJ2-3; TRBD2 agrees at 10 bases. Germline V gene data show CDR1 as ENHRY and CDR2 as SYGVKD. The length of the CDR3 is 17 residues. Trimming took 3 bases from V and 5 from J; bases not matched to a gene: 11. The CDR3 protein is CAISDRDGTSAGDTQYF. CDR3 bases: TGTGCCATCAGTGACCGCGACGGGACTAGCGCTGGAGATACGCAGTATTTT.

The chain uses TRBV9 and TRBJ2-2, with TRBD1 as a possible D gene (5 bases). The CDR3 totals 13 residues. CDR1 and CDR2 from the germline V gene are SGDLS and YYNGEE. V was shortened by 0 bases and J by 6 bases, with 6 bases between the two germline ends. CDR3 protein: CASSVVGPGELFF. The CDR3 coding sequence is TGTGCCAGCAGCGTAGTGGGGCCCGGGGAGCTGTTTTTT.

This clonotype was counted between two and nine times. The chain couples TRBV12-3 or TRBV12-4 to TRBJ1-2; D is possibly TRBD1 (6 bases). This CDR3 is built from 14 residues. The V gene lost 6 bases and the J gene lost 3 bases, with 14 bases spanning the gap. The CDR3 protein is CASRSTGYDYGYTF. DNA for the CDR3: TGTGCCAGCAGGTCAACAGGGTATGACTATGGCTACACCTTC.

This clonotype came up a few times. The chain combines TRBV12-3 or TRBV12-4 with TRBJ1-2; D uncertain. V dropped 6 bases and J dropped 7 bases, with 18 bases sitting between them. CDR3 size: 14 residues. In nucleotides, the CDR3 is TGTGCCAGCAGCCCCACTCCTATACAACTTGGCTACACCTTC. Its translation: CASSPTPIQLGYTF.

The CDR3 protein is CASSGLAARTDTQYF. The CDR3 coding sequence is TGTGCCAGTAGCGGACTAGCGGCTCGCACAGATACGCAGTATTTT. V usage is TRBV19 and J usage is TRBJ2-3; 10 nucleotides align to TRBD2. The CDR3 runs 15 residues. Trimming cost V 6 bases and J 1 base; bases outside gene matches: 4. Germline V gene lookup returns CDR1 LNHDA and CDR2 SQIVND (reference sequence).

This sequence joins TRBV6-1 and TRBJ2-2; 9 positions match TRBD1. The CDR3 runs 16 residues. Trimming at V came to 2 bases and at J to 7 bases, leaving 8 bases not matched to a gene. CDR1 is MNHNS and CDR2 is SASEGT in the germline V gene. The CDR3 protein is CASSERAQGAGGELFF. For the CDR3, the DNA is TGTGCCAGCAGTGAAAGGGCACAGGGGGCGGGCGGGGAGCTGTTTTTT.

This clonotype was seen a handful of times. This chain joins TRBV10-3 and TRBJ2-7, with 9 positions matching TRBD1. The CDR3 sequence is 13 residues long. Germline-derived CDR1 and CDR2 are ENHRY and SYGVKD. Losses at the gene ends were 6 bases for V and 2 bases for J; bases not matched to a gene: 2. The CDR3 is CAIRGDRAYEQYF. DNA for the CDR3: TGTGCCATCAGGGGGGACAGGGCCTACGAGCAGTACTTC.

This clonotype was observed a few times. The V and J genes are TRBV6-1 and TRBJ2-7; D not certain. V was trimmed by 8 bases and J by 4 bases, leaving 9 bases between them. The CDR3 sequence is 11 residues long. Germline CDR1 reads MNHNS; CDR2 reads SASEGT. The CDR3 bases are TGTGCCAGCCAAGAACTGTACGAGCAGTACTTC. Protein product: CASQELYEQYF.

The chain has TRBV30 and TRBJ1-4, with a tentative D call TRBD1 (5 bases). The CDR3 sequence is 14 residues long. Trimming pared 4 bases from V and 3 bases from J, leaving 12 bases between. Germline values: CDR1 GTSNPN, CDR2 SVGIG (reference sequence). CDR3 region: CAWTLGLPNEKLFF. CDR3 sequence (DNA): TGTGCCTGGACCCTGGGGCTGCCTAATGAAAAACTGTTTTTT.

CDR3 sequence: CASSSRGGVSNQPQHF. The CDR3 DNA reads TGTGCCAGCAGTTCTCGGGGGGGAGTTAGCAATCAGCCCCAGCATTTT. This sequence joins TRBV27 and TRBJ1-5; TRBD1 is a possible D gene (5 bases). The CDR3 totals 16 residues. Germline V CDR1 and CDR2: MNHEY, SMNVEV (reference sequence). Trimming removed 4 bases at V and 0 bases at J, with 13 bases between.